Below are 3 T cell receptor beta chains sequenced from a single sample in a study of long-term antiretroviral therapy in people with HIV. Runs used v3.0 of the immunoSEQ assay and were done at survey level. The data were produced by immunoSEQ multiplex PCR, yet TCRdb's version contains in-frame clones alone and is incomplete. The repertoire has about 21,000 clones, approximately 76% of them found once; the top ten carry more than 10%. The material sequenced was unsorted PBMCs, taken about 1.8 years before starting antiretroviral therapy. The source is a woman aged 40 to 50 with HIV.

This chain joins TRBV5-6 and TRBJ1-2; D perhaps matches TRBD1 (5 bases). The CDR3 is made up of 16 amino acids. Trimming took off 3 bases at V and 2 bases at J, with 17 bases between the two ends. Germline V lookup: CDR1 SGHDT, CDR2 YYEEEE. CDR3 coding DNA: TGTGCCAGCAGCTCGCTAGGACATAAGCCCAACTATGGCTACACCTTC. Translating it yields CASSSLGHKPNYGYTF.

Written as DNA, the CDR3 is TGTGCCAGCAGCCTTGAAGCTTTCTTT. Protein product: CASSLEAFF. The V call is TRBV7-2, the J call TRBJ1-1, with unresolved D. Trimming left V 5 bases short and J 7 bases short, with 2 bases between. The CDR3 sequence is 9 residues long. The germline gives CDR1 SGHTA, CDR2 FQGNSA. Full variable domain (remainder filled in from reference TRBV7-2 and TRBJ1-1): GAGVSQSPSNKVTEKGKDVELRCDPISGHTALYWYRQSLGQGLEFLIYFQGNSAPDKSGLPSDRFSAERTGGSVSTLTIQRTQQEDSAVYLCASSLEAFFGQGTRLTVV.

For this clone: This sample includes further DNA sequences coding for the same CDR3. The chain is built from TRBV5-1 and TRBJ2-7, with D perhaps TRBD1 or TRBD2 (7 bases each). CDR3 length: 15 amino acids. Germline loops: CDR1 SGHRS, CDR2 YFSETQ. V was shortened by 0 bases and J by 5 bases, with 15 bases between the two germline ends. In DNA form, the CDR3 reads TGCGCCAGCAGCTTGGCCGACAGGGAGGGACACGAGCAGTACTTC. Translation gives CASSLADREGHEQYF.